These 4 T cell receptor beta chains were all obtained from the same sample, sequenced in a study of blood T cell repertoires in COVID-19. Clones were sequenced by immunoSEQ multiplex PCR, and TCRdb holds only the in-frame ones, with some missing. The sample consists of 260,000 or so clones, 65% to 90% of them appearing once. Specimen: peripheral blood. The receptors shown here come from a woman in her 70s with acute or convalescent COVID-19.

This chain joins TRBV25-1 and TRBJ1-3, with 9 bases aligning to TRBD1. J lost 4 bases, V lost 4 bases, and 14 bases had no gene match. Germline V lookup: CDR1 MGHDK, CDR2 SYGVNS. There are 18 residues in the CDR3. Here the CDR3 DNA reads TGTGCCAGCAGTGCCTTCCCCGGGACAGGGAGTGCCGGAAACACCATATATTTT. This encodes CASSAFPGTGSAGNTIYF.

The chain joins TRBV7-2 to TRBJ1-1; 7 bases match TRBD1. CDR1 and CDR2 from the germline V gene are SGHTA and FQGNSA. The CDR3 is made up of 15 amino acids. V shed 1 base and J 5 bases; nucleotides not matched to a gene: 7. The CDR3 loop reads CASSLDPKGATEAFF. In DNA, the CDR3 is TGTGCCAGCAGCTTAGATCCCAAGGGGGCGACTGAAGCTTTCTTT.

The table lists this clone with a count of one. CDR3 nucleotide sequence: TGTGCCAGTAGTCTTCAGGCAAATCAGCCCCAGCATTTT. The encoded protein is CASSLQANQPQHF. The gene calls are TRBV19 and TRBJ1-5; the D is unclear. Per the germline V gene, CDR1 is LNHDA and CDR2 is SQIVND (reference sequence). The CDR3 consists of 13 residues. Trimming took 5 bases from V and 4 from J, leaving 9 bases between them.

The chain combines TRBV4-2 with TRBJ1-3; no clear D. V lost 0 bases to trimming and J lost 0 bases, with 6 bases between them. The CDR3 contains 15 residues. Germline V lookup: CDR1 LGHNA, CDR2 YNFKEQ. This CDR3 is CASSQDVLSGNTIYF. The CDR3, as DNA: TGTGCCAGCAGCCAAGACGTCCTCTCTGGAAACACCATATATTTT.